A selection of T cell receptor beta chains follows, all from one sample in a study of blood T cell repertoires in COVID-19. Libraries were prepared by immunoSEQ multiplex PCR; TCRdb keeps only in-frame clonotypes and omits some of them. The table includes about 46,000 clones, more than 85% detected once. Material: PBMCs or T cells enriched from blood (not recorded which). The receptor set was obtained from a woman between 50 and 59 years old who had recovered from COVID-19. The CDR3 runs from the conserved cysteine through the conserved F or W. D genes are given only for firm matches. Clone size is stated in some rows and not others, as once, few, many or a class when expanded.

j_call: TRBJ2-4
clone_size: NA
v_call: TRBV5-5
d_call: NA
cdr3_aa: CASSLNSQGNIQYF
cdr3_nt: TGTGCCAGCAGCCTCAACAGCCAAGGAAACATTCAGTACTTC

j_call: TRBJ1-5
clone_size: NA
v_call: TRBV7-9
d_call: TRBD1
cdr3_aa: CASSRGQGGSQPQHF
cdr3_nt: TGTGCCAGCAGCCGCGGACAGGGAGGGAGTCAGCCCCAGCATTTT

j_call: TRBJ1-6
clone_size: NA
v_call: TRBV27
d_call: NA
cdr3_aa: CASSPQVLFGSAFYNSPLHF
cdr3_nt: TGTGCCAGCAGTCCTCAGGTCTTATTCGGTTCCGCCTTCTATAATTCACCCCTCCACTTT

j_call: TRBJ1-5
clone_size: NA
v_call: TRBV19
d_call: TRBD1
cdr3_aa: CASSTGTAASNQPQHF
cdr3_nt: TGTGCCAGTAGTACTGGGACAGCCGCTAGCAATCAGCCCCAGCATTTT

j_call: TRBJ1-4
clone_size: NA
v_call: TRBV12-3/TRBV12-4
d_call: NA
cdr3_aa: CASRSLEEKLFF
cdr3_nt: TGTGCCAGCAGGTCTTTAGAGGAAAAACTGTTTTTT

j_call: TRBJ2-2
clone_size: NA
v_call: TRBV10-3
d_call: TRBD2
cdr3_aa: CGAGGSGTGELFF
cdr3_nt: TGTGGGGCGGGGGGGTCCGGCACCGGGGAGCTGTTTTTT

j_call: TRBJ2-1
clone_size: once
v_call: TRBV7-2
d_call: TRBD2
cdr3_aa: CASRGGRSDEQFF
cdr3_nt: TGTGCCAGCAGAGGCGGGAGGAGCGATGAGCAGTTCTTC

j_call: TRBJ2-3
clone_size: NA
v_call: TRBV2
d_call: TRBD1
cdr3_aa: CASKTGTDVDTQYF
cdr3_nt: TGTGCCAGCAAGACAGGGACCGACGTAGATACGCAGTATTTT

j_call: TRBJ2-7
clone_size: NA
v_call: TRBV10-2
d_call: NA
cdr3_aa: CASKGARGTAFNEQYF
cdr3_nt: TGCGCCAGCAAAGGGGCGCGCGGGACAGCCTTTAACGAGCAGTACTTC

j_call: TRBJ2-7
clone_size: NA
v_call: TRBV28
d_call: TRBD2
cdr3_aa: CASSSGLDVYEQYF
cdr3_nt: TGTGCCAGCAGTTCAGGACTAGATGTCTACGAGCAGTACTTC

j_call: TRBJ1-1
clone_size: NA
v_call: TRBV29-1
d_call: NA
cdr3_aa: CSVEPSEGNTEAFF
cdr3_nt: TGCAGCGTTGAGCCCTCCGAGGGGAACACTGAAGCTTTCTTT

j_call: TRBJ1-1
clone_size: NA
v_call: TRBV28
d_call: NA
cdr3_aa: CASSLGNFRAFF
cdr3_nt: TGTGCCAGCAGCCTAGGCAATTTCCGGGCTTTCTTT

j_call: TRBJ2-7
clone_size: NA
v_call: TRBV7-2
d_call: TRBD1
cdr3_aa: CASSLQQGGLYEQYF
cdr3_nt: TGTGCCAGCAGTCTCCAACAGGGGGGACTCTACGAGCAGTACTTC

j_call: TRBJ2-3
clone_size: NA
v_call: TRBV3-1/TRBV3-2
d_call: TRBD1
cdr3_aa: CASSPGQGADTQYF
cdr3_nt: TGTGCCAGCAGCCCGGGACAGGGGGCAGATACGCAGTATTTT

j_call: TRBJ1-3
clone_size: NA
v_call: TRBV21-1
d_call: NA
cdr3_aa: CASTYWAVFGNTIYF
cdr3_nt: TGTGCCAGCACCTATTGGGCAGTCTTCGGAAACACCATATATTTT

j_call: TRBJ2-5
clone_size: NA
v_call: TRBV4-3
d_call: NA
cdr3_aa: CASSPGVEETQYF
cdr3_nt: TGCGCCAGCAGCCCCGGGGTGGAAGAGACCCAGTACTTC

j_call: TRBJ2-4
clone_size: NA
v_call: TRBV6-2/TRBV6-3
d_call: TRBD1
cdr3_aa: CASSYSRGGTGPLLAKNIQYF
cdr3_nt: TGTGCCAGCAGTTACTCGAGGGGGGGGACAGGGCCGCTTCTAGCCAAAAACATTCAGTACTTC

j_call: TRBJ1-1
clone_size: NA
v_call: TRBV5-1
d_call: NA
cdr3_aa: CASSLIAGEGTEAFF
cdr3_nt: TGCGCCAGCAGCTTGATTGCAGGGGAGGGCACTGAAGCTTTCTTT

j_call: TRBJ2-2
clone_size: NA
v_call: TRBV6-1
d_call: NA
cdr3_aa: CASSLRAGNTGELFF
cdr3_nt: TGTGCCAGCAGCTTGAGGGCCGGGAACACCGGGGAGCTGTTTTTT

j_call: TRBJ1-2
clone_size: NA
v_call: TRBV23-1
d_call: NA
cdr3_aa: CASSQTHIYGYTF
cdr3_nt: TGCGCCAGCAGTCAAACGCACATCTATGGCTACACCTTC

j_call: TRBJ1-2
clone_size: NA
v_call: TRBV13
d_call: NA
cdr3_aa: CASSHSGVAGYTF
cdr3_nt: TGTGCCAGCAGCCATTCGGGTGTAGCTGGCTACACCTTC

j_call: TRBJ2-7
clone_size: once
v_call: TRBV7-6
d_call: TRBD1
cdr3_aa: CASSPGQDTSYEQYF
cdr3_nt: TGTGCCAGCAGCCCGGGACAGGATACCTCCTACGAGCAGTACTTC

j_call: TRBJ1-1
clone_size: once
v_call: TRBV5-1
d_call: TRBD1
cdr3_aa: CASSRGQELRTEAFF
cdr3_nt: TGCGCCAGCAGCCGGGGACAGGAATTGAGAACTGAAGCTTTCTTT

j_call: TRBJ2-7
clone_size: NA
v_call: TRBV5-6
d_call: NA
cdr3_aa: CASSFYTGRSDREQYF
cdr3_nt: TGTGCCAGCAGCTTCTATACCGGGAGATCGGATCGGGAGCAGTACTTC

j_call: TRBJ2-5
clone_size: once
v_call: TRBV7-9
d_call: TRBD1
cdr3_aa: CASSGQGTVQETQYF
cdr3_nt: TGTGCCAGCAGCGGACAAGGGACAGTCCAAGAGACCCAGTACTTC

j_call: TRBJ1-6
clone_size: NA
v_call: TRBV7-9
d_call: NA
cdr3_aa: CASSLGGANSPLHF
cdr3_nt: TGTGCCAGCAGCTTGGGTGGGGCTAATTCACCCCTCCACTTT

j_call: TRBJ2-4
clone_size: once
v_call: TRBV10-3
d_call: NA
cdr3_aa: CAISPGISGPSAGYIQYF
cdr3_nt: TGTGCCATCAGCCCCGGGATTTCGGGACCGAGTGCGGGGTACATTCAGTACTTC

j_call: TRBJ2-7
clone_size: NA
v_call: TRBV20-1
d_call: TRBD1
cdr3_aa: CSASRQGDGEQYF
cdr3_nt: TGCAGTGCTAGTCGGCAGGGGGATGGCGAGCAGTACTTC

j_call: TRBJ2-3
clone_size: NA
v_call: TRBV5-4
d_call: TRBD2
cdr3_aa: CASSLLGTSGGAEDTQYF
cdr3_nt: TGTGCCAGCAGCTTGTTGGGGACTAGCGGGGGGGCCGAAGATACGCAGTATTTT

j_call: TRBJ1-4
clone_size: NA
v_call: TRBV28
d_call: TRBD1
cdr3_aa: CASSPGTGEKLFF
cdr3_nt: TGTGCCAGCAGTCCCGGGACAGGGGAAAAACTGTTTTTT

j_call: TRBJ2-7
clone_size: NA
v_call: TRBV29-1
d_call: TRBD2
cdr3_aa: CSVVRTGVGTSASYEQYF
cdr3_nt: TGCAGCGTTGTTCGAACAGGGGTAGGGACTAGCGCATCCTACGAGCAGTACTTC

j_call: TRBJ1-2
clone_size: NA
v_call: TRBV28
d_call: NA
cdr3_aa: CAIERSRGDYGYTF
cdr3_nt: TGTGCCATCGAGAGGTCGCGGGGGGATTATGGCTACACCTTC

j_call: TRBJ2-2
clone_size: NA
v_call: TRBV2
d_call: TRBD1
cdr3_aa: CASSLDRDPGELFF
cdr3_nt: TGTGCCAGCAGTCTAGACAGGGATCCGGGGGAGCTGTTTTTT